The rows below give T cell receptor beta chains drawn from one sample of a study of early T cells in non-severe SARS-CoV-2 infection. TCRdb re-analysed the 5' RACE reads in MiXCR, keeping a single row per CDR3 protein. The sample holds about 92,000 distinct CDR3 sequences, 14% seen once. Material: whole blood. These receptors were obtained from an adult who was a healthcare worker with PCR-confirmed SARS-CoV-2 infection or an uninfected control (not recorded which). Both conserved end residues are trimmed from each CDR3. The order of the fields is J gene, clone size, V gene, CDR3 protein. Rows may omit the clone size; those that give it use once, few, many or a size class.

TRBJ2-3,many,TRBV6-5,ASSYQPGSTDTQY
TRBJ1-4,NA,TRBV29-1,SVQGPTNEKLF
TRBJ1-6,few,TRBV25-1,ASSSDRAYNSPLH
TRBJ2-6,few,TRBV18,ASSPSGGEGANVLT
TRBJ1-5,few,TRBV24-1,ATSDTEQPQH
TRBJ1-1,NA,TRBV30,AWCSQVNTEAF
TRBJ1-2,NA,TRBV7-9,ASSSNRDSISNYGYT
TRBJ2-7,many,TRBV7-6,ASSLEVGVSYEQY
TRBJ2-2,many,TRBV5-4,ASSPVRAGVEELF
TRBJ2-5,NA,TRBV5-1,ASCPGTGPETQY
TRBJ1-1,NA,TRBV7-2,ASARQTLNTEAF
TRBJ2-3,NA,TRBV9,ASSVDRSSTDTQY
TRBJ2-7,few,TRBV7-9,ASSVDTSSYEQY
TRBJ2-3,few,TRBV7-2,ASSPRGTSTDTQY
TRBJ2-7,few,TRBV2,ASSRDSRTNYEQY